This TCR beta chain was documented in a study of T cell repertoires in cytomegalovirus infection (dated by TCRdb to the late 2010s). Describing the broader study: Because public TCR beta signatures pointed to carriage of CMV infection together with the matching HLA type, the HLA type of each donor mattered for the analysis.

Summary of the overall study and its limitations: In both this cohort and an independent roughly 400-donor cohort, the cumulative frequency of public TCR beta family members distinguished carriers of CMV infection plus the relevant HLA type. The ex vivo response was dominated by HLA-C-restricted CMV-specific TCR beta clonotypes, which also provided the single most frequent clonotype in two of eight donors.

Sequencer: Illumina HiSeq 1500. TCRdb reran the public reads through fastp at Q25 and MiXCR, keeping productive beta chains. Here each entry gathers all rows of one CDR3 protein and keeps the most common genes and DNA. Present in this sample are 250,000 or so distinct CDR3 sequences, around 8.7% of which were seen just once. The top ten constitute over 12% of the sample. Cut back by 4 bases and 4 bases, the V and J ends lie 18 bases apart. The CDR3 runs 15 residues from the cysteine to the phenylalanine. CDR3 DNA is the only sequence kept; it has 45 bases, read in frame from the first base. CDR1 and CDR2 were assigned from the germline V gene as SGHRS and YFSETQ. This clonotype has a count of ten or more. Its antigen has not been determined. No per-base quality is available; no much larger clone lies one base away.

This receptor was taken from a human donor in good health (CMV status not recorded). Some clones in this sample may be carry-over from other donors' samples. The sequenced sample consisted of PBMCs. The V and J genes are TRBV5-1 and TRBJ2-7, with no reliable assignment of the D segment. The bases read TGCGCCAGCAGCCCCGGGCCTGCCTCCCCTTACGAGCAGTACTTC. Protein translation: CASSPGPASPYEQYF.